One sample yielded the 22 T cell receptor beta chains listed below, sequenced in a study of T cells in tumors after PD-1 blockade. Produced via immunoSEQ multiplex PCR; TCRdb's table is partial and in-frame only. The sample has about 7,600 clones, roughly 62% seen once; the top ten hold around 12%. The time point denotes: second of two post-therapy site-matched biopsies roughly eight weeks apart. The sample here was tumor tissue, taken after anti-PD-1 treatment. The receptors come from a human donor with basal cell carcinoma.

V gene TRBV7-9 combines with J gene TRBJ2-3; 7 bases are a match to TRBD2. This CDR3 is built from 16 residues. CDR1 SEHNR and CDR2 FQNEAQ come from the germline V gene (reference sequence). Trimming took 1 base from V and 0 from J; bases not matched to a gene: 4. The CDR3 protein is CASSLELGGSTDTQYF. CDR3 coding DNA: TGTGCCAGCAGCTTAGAACTCGGGGGGAGCACAGATACGCAGTATTTT. Combining the CDR3 with reference TRBV7-9 and TRBJ2-3 gives the whole variable domain DTGVSQNPRHKITKRGQNVTFRCDPISEHNRLYWYRQTLGQGPEFLTYFQNEAQLEKSRLLSDRFSAERPKGSFSTLEIQRTEQGDSAMYLCASSLELGGSTDTQYFGPGTRLTVL.

The sample holds one count of this clone. This chain links TRBV15 with TRBJ1-5; D is perhaps TRBD1 (6 bases). Germline V gene lookup returns CDR1 LNHNV and CDR2 YYDKDF (reference sequence). V lost 8 bases, J lost 2 bases, and 13 bases lay in between. The CDR3 spans 14 residues. The CDR3 here is CATAGALGNQPQHF. CDR3 sequence (DNA): TGTGCCACCGCAGGGGCCCTCGGCAATCAGCCCCAGCATTTT.

V usage is TRBV27 and J usage is TRBJ2-3; 10 bases agree with TRBD2. The CDR3 is made up of 16 amino acids. Germline lookup yields CDR1 MNHEY and CDR2 SMNVEV (reference sequence). V gave up 1 base and J gave up 5 bases; unmatched junction bases: 6. CDR3 loop: CASSLYQRGGEDTQYF. The CDR3 DNA reads TGTGCCAGCAGTTTATACCAGCGGGGGGGCGAAGATACGCAGTATTTT.

The chain has TRBV28 and TRBJ2-5; 9 bases agree with TRBD2. The junction had 10 bases not matched to a gene; V was cut back by 10 bases and J by 4 bases. CDR1 is MDHEN, CDR2 SYDVKM, per germline. There are 14 residues in the CDR3. The DNA for the CDR3 is TGTGCCACCTCCAGCGGGGGGCAAGGAGAGACCCAGTACTTC. It specifies CATSSGGQGETQYF.

The J gene is TRBJ1-3, the V gene TRBV5-1, with D possibly TRBD1 on 6 matching bases. Germline CDR1 and CDR2: SGHRS and YFSETQ. The CDR3 has 13 residues. V was trimmed by 0 bases and J by 7 bases, leaving 8 bases between them. The CDR3 spells CASSLEGGNTIYF. The DNA for the CDR3 is TGCGCCAGCAGCTTGGAGGGGGGTAACACCATATATTTT.

This rearrangement joins TRBV27 to TRBJ2-4; a weak D match, TRBD2 (5 bases). CDR1 is MNHEY, CDR2 SMNVEV, per germline (reference sequence). This CDR3 has 15 amino acids. Trimming left V 5 bases short and J 0 bases short, with 11 bases between. CDR3 loop: CASSELRGAKNIQYF. Written as DNA, the CDR3 is TGTGCCAGCAGTGAACTCCGGGGAGCCAAAAACATTCAGTACTTC.

The chain joins TRBV2 to TRBJ1-5; unclear D gene. V gave up 7 bases and J gave up 5 bases, with 6 bases separating them. The CDR3 extends over 11 amino acids. CDR1 and CDR2 (germline): SNHLY, FYNNEI. The CDR3 nucleotides read TGTGCCAGCAAGAGGGATCAGCCCCAGCATTTT. This gives the protein CASKRDQPQHF. The full variable domain, rest sourced from reference TRBV2 and TRBJ1-5, is EPEVTQTPSHQVTQMGQEVILRCVPISNHLYFYWYRQILGQKVEFLVSFYNNEISEKSEIFDDQFSVERPDGSNFTLKIRSTKLEDSAMYFCASKRDQPQHFGDGTRLSIL.

This clone was seen a few times. The rearrangement joins TRBV5-6 to TRBJ1-4, with TRBD1 as a possible D gene (6 bases). Trimming stripped 1 base from V and 3 bases from J, with 10 bases between. This CDR3 region has 15 residues. CDR1 is SGHDT and CDR2 is YYEEEE in the germline V gene. The CDR3 nucleotides are TGTGCCAGCAGCTTGCTGGACAGCCCTAATGAAAAACTGTTTTTT. Translated, it gives CASSLLDSPNEKLFF.

This clone has just a few counts. This rearrangement joins TRBV5-1 to TRBJ2-2; 13 nucleotides agree with TRBD2. Germline trimming cut 7 bases from V and 3 bases from J; bases unmatched to any gene: 9. The CDR3 consists of 17 residues. Germline lookup yields CDR1 SGHRS and CDR2 YFSETQ. CDR3 region: CASGTGLAGAYTGELFF. CDR3 bases: TGCGCCAGCGGAACCGGACTAGCGGGGGCTTACACCGGGGAGCTGTTTTTT.

The rearrangement uses TRBV10-3 and TRBJ1-4; TRBD1 aligns across 9 bases. The germline V gene encodes CDR1 ENHRY and CDR2 SYGVKD. V was clipped by 0 bases and J by 8 bases; unmatched bases: 7. The CDR3 runs 16 residues. The CDR3 DNA is TGTGCCATCAGTGAGTCGATACAGGGGGCCGGAGAAAAACTGTTTTTT. Protein: CAISESIQGAGEKLFF.

This chain connects TRBV7-9 to TRBJ1-1; D is unclear. This CDR3 region has 13 residues. Germline-derived CDR1 and CDR2 are SEHNR and FQNEAQ (reference sequence). V dropped 1 base and J dropped 10 bases, with 13 bases sitting between them. In nucleotides, the CDR3 is TGTGCCAGCAGCTTAGATGGCTGGTGGGGAGCTTTCTTT. It specifies CASSLDGWWGAFF.

This chain connects TRBV14 to TRBJ2-1; tentative D call: TRBD1 (5 bases). V lost 2 bases and J 5 bases, leaving 16 bases between the germline ends. Germline V gene lookup returns CDR1 SGHDN and CDR2 FVKESK. The CDR3 spans 16 residues. The CDR3 sequence is CASSQNKGLRNNEQFF. CDR3 bases: TGTGCCAGCAGCCAAAACAAGGGGCTACGTAACAATGAGCAGTTCTTC.

The chain has TRBV15 and TRBJ2-3, with a possible D match to TRBD2 (6 bases). The CDR3 covers 13 residues. CDR1 is LNHNV and CDR2 is YYDKDF in the germline V gene (reference sequence). The germline V and J ends were trimmed by 0 bases and 14 bases, with 15 bases remaining between them. The CDR3 spells CATSRDLGGRPYF. CDR3 coding DNA: TGTGCCACCAGCAGAGATTTGGGGGGAAGGCCGTATTTT.

CDR3 sequence: CATAGGGRELFF. CDR3 DNA: TGTGCCACAGCAGGGGGAGGTCGGGAGCTGTTTTTT. V is TRBV19 and J is TRBJ2-2, with D possibly TRBD1 on 7 matching bases. V was trimmed by 10 bases and J by 9 bases, leaving 15 bases between them. Germline loops: CDR1 LNHDA, CDR2 SQIVND (reference sequence). There are 12 residues in the CDR3.

This chain joins TRBV6-5 and TRBJ2-2; 7 bases agree with TRBD1. The CDR3 has 16 residues. In germline, CDR1 is MNHEY, CDR2 SVGAGI. After removal of 0 bases from V and 3 bases from J, the junction contained 4 bases not matched to a gene. The CDR3 DNA reads TGTGCCAGCAGTTACTCGCCAGGGGGATACACCGGGGAGCTGTTTTTT. This codes for CASSYSPGGYTGELFF.

V and J are TRBV9 and TRBJ2-3; 7 bases fit TRBD2. With 2 bases clipped from V and 0 bases from J, the junction kept 6 bases outside the gene matches. CDR1 is SGDLS and CDR2 is YYNGEE in the germline V gene. The CDR3 extends over 16 amino acids. The CDR3 sequence is CASSVAGTKSTDTQYF. CDR3 in DNA: TGTGCCAGCAGCGTCGCGGGGACTAAGAGCACAGATACGCAGTATTTT.

The chain combines TRBV30 with TRBJ2-5; D ambiguous. Germline CDR1 GTSNPN, CDR2 SVGIG (reference sequence). This CDR3 region has 11 residues. V was pared by 6 bases and J by 5 bases, with 10 bases between. The chain's CDR3 is CACSSAETQYF. In DNA, the CDR3 is TGTGCCTGTTCTTCCGCGGAGACCCAGTACTTC.

This rearrangement joins TRBV19 to TRBJ1-2; D is unclear. The V end lost 7 bases, the J end lost 0 bases, and 12 bases lay between the germline ends. The CDR3 length is 14 residues. CDR1 and CDR2 (germline): LNHDA, SQIVND (reference sequence). The CDR3 DNA sequence: TGTGCCAGTACCACGGATCGAGCTAACTATGGCTACACCTTC. Protein: CASTTDRANYGYTF.

This clone is classed as large. The V gene is TRBV29-1, the J gene TRBJ2-1; weak D call: TRBD1 (5 bases). The V end was cut by 7 bases, the J end by 5 bases, with 12 bases between. Germline V gene sequence: CDR1 SQVTM, CDR2 ANQGSEA. The CDR3 contains 12 residues. CDR3 DNA: TGCAGCGCACTACAGGCCAACAATGAGCAGTTCTTC. Translation gives CSALQANNEQFF.

In its sample, this clone was seen once. The chain links TRBV5-5 to TRBJ2-3, with 8 bases identical to TRBD2. This CDR3 contains 16 residues. V lost 4 bases, J lost 6 bases, and 13 bases stayed unmatched. From germline, CDR1 is SGHKS and CDR2 YYEKEE (reference sequence). The CDR3 DNA sequence: TGTGCCAGCAGCCCTTGGGGTAGCGGGGCGGCGGATACGCAGTATTTT. This codes for CASSPWGSGAADTQYF.

The genes are TRBV30 and TRBJ1-5; no clear D. The CDR3 extends over 13 amino acids. V lost 2 bases to trimming and J lost 2 bases, with 7 bases between them. The germline V gene encodes CDR1 GTSNPN and CDR2 SVGIG (reference sequence). CDR3 residues: CAWSSGGNQPQHF. The CDR3 bases are TGTGCCTGGAGTTCTGGCGGCAATCAGCCCCAGCATTTT. Full variable domain (remainder filled in from reference TRBV30 and TRBJ1-5): SQTIHQWPATLVQPVGSPLSLECTVEGTSNPNLYWYRQAAGRGLQLLFYSVGIGQISSEVPQNLSASRPQDRQFILSSKKLLLSDSGFYLCAWSSGGNQPQHFGDGTRLSIL.

This chain uses TRBV18 with TRBJ2-1, with unresolved D. Trimming cost V 2 bases and J 5 bases, with 10 bases left between them. The V gene's germline CDR1 is KGHSH and CDR2 LQKENI. This CDR3 is 14 amino acids long. In DNA form, the CDR3 reads TGTGCCAGCTCACCAACTTTTGGAGACAATGAGCAGTTCTTC. It encodes CASSPTFGDNEQFF.